Sequencing of this T cell receptor beta chain was carried out in a study of blood T cells in healthy people across ages. Overall study: T cells yielded about one barcoded beta molecule per two cells through template switching. Findings and caveats of the study: Greater diversity and more naive CD4+ cells were seen in long-lived donors than in aged donors.

Per germline, CDR1 MDHEN and CDR2 SYDVKM. This CDR3 comprises 19 residues. Trimming at V came to 4 bases and at J to 4 bases, leaving 11 bases not matched to a gene. A J-beta primer mix and a sample-barcoded 5' primer were used in a second PCR of about 7 to 12 cycles. Using its own MiXCR run on the 5' RACE reads, TCRdb lists one record per CDR3 protein. The table shows about 1.4 million distinct CDR3 sequences, with approximately 63% occurring only once. With regard to this clonotype: Its antigen is as yet unknown.

The sequence derives from a man aged 18 to 30 in good health. V and J are TRBV28 and TRBJ2-2; the match to TRBD2 covers 14 bases. Sequenced: blood. Here the CDR3 DNA reads TGTGCCAGCAGTTCCGAGCAAACGGGACTAGCGGGGGTCACCGGGGAGCTGTTTTTT. Protein: CASSSEQTGLAGVTGELFF. The full variable domain, rest sourced from reference TRBV28 and TRBJ2-2, is DVKVTQSSRYLVKRTGEKVFLECVQDMDHENMFWYRQDPGLGLRLIYFSYDVKMKEKGDIPEGYSVSREKKERFSLILESASTNQTSMYLCASSSEQTGLAGVTGELFFGEGSRLTVL.